This T cell receptor beta chain was captured in a study of blood T cell repertoires in COVID-19. Study-level background: Both acute and convalescent COVID-19 samples were obtained from the United States, Italy and Spain. PBMCs, B-cell-depleted T cells, or T cells provided the cDNA or gDNA that made up the material.

As handled by the study authors: Nucleated cell number was recorded as an estimate derived from reference gene primer amplification. This table comes from immunoSEQ multiplex PCR, and its TCRdb copy is limited to in-frame clones, with some not included. From that table come the V and J calls and clone size; the DNA was used to work out D and trimming. The sample yields approximately 170,000 clones, 83% seen once. The germline gives CDR1 MNHEY, CDR2 SVGAGI. The CDR3 sequence is 15 residues long. V trimming: 6 bases; J trimming: 8 bases; junction bases outside the gene matches: 10. The clonotype originates from a woman between 65 and 79 years old who had recovered from COVID-19. The source material was peripheral blood. The V call is TRBV6-5, the J call TRBJ2-1, with 10 positions matching TRBD2. The CDR3 DNA reads as TGTGCCAGCAGCCCCCCGCTAGCGGGAGTATATGAGCAGTTCTTC. Its protein product is CASSPPLAGVYEQFF.